This TCR beta chain was documented in a study of blood T cell repertoires in COVID-19 (dated by TCRdb to the early 2020s). Study-level background: Samples covering the acute and convalescent phases of COVID-19 were provided by collaborators in the United States, Italy and Spain. Where available, HLA class I and class II types were obtained from metadata supplied by the sample provider rather than from assay-based typing. The material from the prospective study consisted of cDNA or gDNA derived from T cells, B-cell-depleted T cells, or PBMCs. Sample metadata almost always included a de-identified subject ID, COVID-19 status, age in years and sex. The repertoires were released in a freely available public database intended as a resource for research on the immune response to SARS-CoV-2. Samples came from the ongoing ImmuneRACE study (first 160 participants) plus 1,254 subjects from 6 global collaborators. Deeply sampled blood TCRbeta repertoires from subjects exposed to, actively infected with, or recovered from COVID-19 were included in the dataset. Paper-wide results and their limitations: The amount of clinical and demographic metadata varied by source and participant and was provided uncurated.

The immunoSEQ Assay, a bias-controlled multiplex PCR, was used to amplify TCRbeta CDR3 regions from genomic DNA. As for the original processing: The number of nucleated cells in each sample was estimated from the amplification of reference gene primers within the assay. To quantify the absolute abundance of each unique TCRbeta CDR3 rearrangement, sequence reads were collapsed and filtered. For each sample, productive Simpson clonality was calculated as the square root of Simpson's diversity index over productive rearrangements. Here the immuneACCESS table is served through TCRdb, limited to in-frame sequences with V and J called. Missing clones are a known gap in these copies; in checked studies unresolved V genes cover under half, and the rest lacks a known reason. The DNA gave D and trimming, while V, J and clone size come from that table. For this sample the table gives 250,000 or so clones, of which 80% to 85% were detected only once. The ten largest clones add up to around 3.5% of the sample.

The table lists this clone with a count of one. Its antigen specificity is not known. No much larger clonotype is one base removed from it; base qualities were not supplied. Collaborating institutions collected whole blood in K2EDTA tubes following their own protocols. For TCRbeta analysis, collaborators shipped samples as frozen whole blood, isolated PBMCs, or DNA extracted from either of those sample types. Source material: peripheral blood. This TCR was recovered from a woman between 18 and 29 years old with acute or convalescent COVID-19.

For the CDR3, the sequence is CASSRAGTSGYEQYF. The DNA reads as follows: TGTGCCAGCAGTCGCGCCGGGACTAGCGGCTACGAGCAGTACTTC. Recombination joined TRBV6-5 with TRBJ2-7; 11 nucleotides in the junction match TRBD2. Here V drops 5 bases and J drops 3 bases, and the junction holds 6 bases not matched to any gene. Per the germline V gene, MNHEY is the CDR1 and SVGAGI is the CDR2. The CDR3 covers 15 residues, taking in both the cysteine and the phenylalanine. Left in the record is the CDR3 DNA by itself, 45 bases read in frame from the first base.